This T cell receptor beta chain is from a study of tumor and adjacent non-tumor tissue in lung cancer. Study at large: On average, productive TCRbeta reads reached around 4 million per sample.

Points on this clonotype: Relative to the germline gene, one junction end is altered; a read error may explain this.

A modified ARM-PCR protocol with three rounds of nested PCR amplified TCRbeta. One entry per CDR3 protein results from TCRdb running MiXCR on the multiplex PCR reads. The data hold 45,000 to 65,000 distinct CDR3 sequences, with around two thirds observed a single time. The template was RNA from unsorted bulk tissue. The normal lung tissue was taken more than 3 cm from the tumor edge. Chemotherapy-naive patients with new lung cancer underwent thoracic surgery in China, August–November 2014. CDR3 size: 14 residues. Germline V gives CDR1 LGHNA, CDR2 YSLEER. This clonotype was sampled from a woman aged 55 to 70 with non-small cell lung cancer. The rearrangement joins TRBV4-3 to TRBJ2-6, with D tentatively TRBD2 (6 bases). The material sequenced was distant non-tumor lung tissue. In nucleotides, the CDR3 is TGCGCCAGCGGCCAAGAACGCGGGGCCGAGGTCCTGACTTTC. Translation: CASGQERGAEVLTF.